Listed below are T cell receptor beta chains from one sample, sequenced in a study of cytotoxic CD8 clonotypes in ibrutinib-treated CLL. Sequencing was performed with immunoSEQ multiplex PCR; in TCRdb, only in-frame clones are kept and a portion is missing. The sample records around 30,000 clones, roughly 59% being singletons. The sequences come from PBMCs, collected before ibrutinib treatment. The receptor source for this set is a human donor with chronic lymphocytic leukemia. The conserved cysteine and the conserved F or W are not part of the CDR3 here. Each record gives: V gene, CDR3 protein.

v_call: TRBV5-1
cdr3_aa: ASTETGNLGNTIY

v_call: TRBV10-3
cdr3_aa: AISAGTESYEQY

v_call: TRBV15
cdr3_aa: ATSTTSGEAEDTQY

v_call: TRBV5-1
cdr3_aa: ASSLPQGEALAKNIQY

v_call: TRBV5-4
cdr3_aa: ASSPTGTRTDTQY

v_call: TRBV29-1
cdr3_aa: SVGNHGELF

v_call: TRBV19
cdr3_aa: ATRTAYEQY

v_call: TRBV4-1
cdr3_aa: ASSQDRQGQETQY

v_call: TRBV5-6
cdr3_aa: ASSVGGRANTGELF

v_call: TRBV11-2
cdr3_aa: ASSLVGRIYNEQF

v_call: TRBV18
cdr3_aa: ASSPQSNTGELF

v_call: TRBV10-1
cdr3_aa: ASSISGDTQY

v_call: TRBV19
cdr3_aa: ASRPGTDFYGYT

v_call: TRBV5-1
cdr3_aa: ASQGSGNTIY

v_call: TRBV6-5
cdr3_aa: ASRPRGAVTGELF